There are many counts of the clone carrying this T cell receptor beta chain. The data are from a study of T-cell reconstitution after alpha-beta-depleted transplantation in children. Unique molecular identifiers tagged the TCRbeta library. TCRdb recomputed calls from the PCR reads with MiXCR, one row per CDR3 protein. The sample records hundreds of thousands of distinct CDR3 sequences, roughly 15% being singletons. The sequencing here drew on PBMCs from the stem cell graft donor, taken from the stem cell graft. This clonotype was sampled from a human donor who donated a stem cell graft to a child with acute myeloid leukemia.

CDR3: CASSGRAGELFF. CDR3 nucleotide sequence: TGTGCCAGCAGCGGAAGGGCCGGGGAGCTGTTTTTT. The genes are TRBV4-2 and TRBJ2-2; no clear D. The germline gives CDR1 LGHNA, CDR2 YNFKEQ. The V end was cut by 5 bases, the J end by 6 bases, with 7 bases between. CDR3 length: 12 amino acids.